This T cell receptor (beta chain) came from a study of naive and memory T cell subsets listed by TCRdb under 2017. Describing the broader study: An open-source, UMI-based TCR alpha and beta sequencing pipeline was applied to sorted naive and memory peripheral blood T cell subsets. RNA was DNase-treated and reverse transcribed with TCR constant-region primers, mostly using SuperScript III. The results of the functional CMV T cell responses matched the IgG serology results in every case.

From the cysteine up to the phenylalanine, the CDR3 has a length of 13 residues. Just the 39-base CDR3 DNA is kept, in frame starting at base 1. The germline V gene yields SQVTM for CDR1 and ANQGSEA for CDR2. V ends up 6 bases short and J 6 bases short, with an unmatched junction base count of 9. On the study overall, not on this receptor specifically: Single alpha or beta chain sequences, rather than paired alpha/beta receptors, were used to define clonotypes. The repertoire findings for the naive and memory subsets could not be validated against a ground truth because none was available. Naive repertoires, especially CD8, contained a few larger clonotypes, possibly memory cells re-expressing CD45RA. In both CD4 and CD8 cells, going from naive through CM, EM and EMRA, the Gini index went up while Shannon and inverse Simpson diversity went down. RNA-based TCR counts may be influenced by expression changes linked to T cell activation and differentiation. After error correction, over 85% of naive TCR sequences appeared only once, giving much steeper abundance distributions than memory subsets. TCR abundance followed a power law whose exponent differed between naive and memory subsets but was consistent across the three individuals.

To prepare the library, UMI-ligation and nested PCR was applied. The beta constant-region primer was an equimolar mix of two oligonucleotides covering both TRBC1 and TRBC2. Four rounds of PCR, combining the SP2 primer with nested alpha and beta constant-region primers, were used to amplify the ligated cDNA. A single-stranded oligonucleotide carrying the SP2 primer and a 12-nucleotide UMI was ligated to the 3' end of the cDNA by T4 RNA ligase 1. The ligation reaction was incubated at 16°C for roughly 19-24 hours. To avoid over-amplification, PCR2 was usually performed as a SYBR Green qPCR and halted once a predetermined threshold was reached. Agencourt AMPure XP magnetic beads were used for all purifications after the first. Libraries were quantified by Qubit and checked on a TapeStation, with a main peak expected near 650 bp. Sequencing of the pooled libraries was done on an Illumina MiSeq using v2 2x251 paired-end kits, which typically yielded roughly 0.95-2 million reads per sample. Each sample's library went into the pool at roughly 4 nM, and about 4.5-7% PhiX was added to help with cluster recognition. The paper's processing steps were these. V and J genes were assigned to Demultiplexor-processed FASTQ reads by Decombinator through tag matching, with a single base-pair mismatch being allowed. Collapsinator used UMIs to correct both sequencing errors and frequency errors arising from PCR heterogeneity. TCRs were translated and CDR3s were extracted from the conserved cysteine to the FGXG phenylalanine by CDR3Translator, with non-productive sequences being flagged. Repertoires were subsampled to equal numbers of UMI-defined TCRs before Gini, Shannon entropy and inverse Simpson indices were calculated. Power-law fits to clonotype abundance distributions were performed by maximum likelihood within the linear range. When run on a single naive CD8 sample, MIGEC and the pipeline yielded similar UMI counts, similar unique TCR numbers and similar clonal distributions. In one analysis, naive TCRs that were also found in any memory subset of the same donor were excluded from the naive repertoire. A set of some 7,000 CMV-associated CDR3 sequences, compiled from VDJdb and a published dataset, was used to search the repertoires. The raw public reads went through TCRdb reprocessing: fastp at Q25, MiXCR clone calling, in-frame beta chains kept. Rows with a matching CDR3 protein are joined into one entry that keeps the most common DNA and genes. None of the V and J calls come from the authors' own analysis; TCRdb made them. The sample table holds about 150,000 distinct CDR3 sequences, of which about 20% were seen once. Jointly, the top ten make up approximately 0.1% of the sample.

From the second PCR step on, the TCR alpha and beta chain libraries were amplified in separate reactions. CMV status of each donor was established by measuring IFNgamma production from CD4+ T cells after fresh PBMCs were stimulated overnight with CMV viral lysate. Miltenyi beads were used first to positively select CD4 T cells, and CD8 T cells were then positively selected from the CD4-negative fraction. Cells stained for CD3, CD4, CD8, CD45RA, CD27 and a live/dead dye were sorted on a BD Aria II into four subsets by CD45RA and CD27. Blood was obtained from a few healthy volunteers, and the blood from each volunteer was fractionated into CD4 and CD8 T cells and subsequently into four differentiation subsets. Roughly 120 ml of peripheral blood was taken from each donor, and PBMC were separated by density-gradient centrifugation on Ficoll-Paque PLUS. The sorted cells were lysed in RLT buffer, after which RNA was extracted using a Qiagen RNeasy kit and kept at -80 degrees C.

This clonotype was found many times. This clone's antigen is unknown. Base qualities were left out, and no much larger clone turns up one base away. Sample: naive CD4+ T cells from blood. In the paper's terms, the cell subset or site label means: naive T cells, CD45RA high CD27+. This chain joins TRBV29-1 to TRBJ2-3; 7 middle bases align to TRBD2. This TCR derives from a human donor in good health. The CDR3 protein: CSVAGTTMDTQYF. The DNA reads as follows: TGCAGCGTCGCTGGGACTACCATGGATACGCAGTATTTT.